This T cell receptor beta chain comes out of a study of blood T cell repertoires in COVID-19. At the level of the study: In each case, the material was cDNA or gDNA derived from T cells, B-cell-depleted T cells, or PBMCs.

Per the study methods: The assay estimated nucleated cells by amplifying reference gene primers. Measured with immunoSEQ multiplex PCR; TCRdb has only the in-frame clones, and not every one. D and trimming were read from the DNA, whereas the V and J calls and clone size are those reported in that table. The table has over 200,000 clones, around 80% seen once; the top ten hold 1.8%. Participants spanned ages roughly 18 to 95 years and resided in roughly 26 US areas. Participants had their cohort set by participant-reported clinical history. V lost 4 bases and J 0 bases, leaving 4 bases between the germline ends. The germline V gene encodes CDR1 LNHDA and CDR2 SQIVND (reference sequence). The CDR3 loop spans 13 amino acids.

The clonotype comes from a man in his sixties who had recovered from COVID-19. The chain joins TRBV19 to TRBJ2-1; D unresolved. Sequenced input: PBMCs or T cells enriched from blood (not recorded which). The CDR3 region has the DNA TGTGCCAGTAGTACTATCTCCTACAATGAGCAGTTCTTC. It encodes CASSTISYNEQFF.